This is a list of T cell receptor beta chains from one sample in a study of cytomegalovirus exposure and HLA in healthy donors. Method: immunoSEQ multiplex PCR; TCRdb's copy keeps in-frame clones and lacks some. The repertoire holds about 140,000 clones, with roughly 80% as singletons. Material for sequencing was PBMCs. These receptors came from a man aged 40-55 years in good health and CMV-seronegative. Each CDR3 is given with its conserved first and last residue. D genes are given only for firm matches. The size field is filled for only some rows; it gives once, few, many or a size class.

few	TRBD1	TRBV7-9	TRBJ2-7	TGTGCCAGCAGCAGATTACAGGGGGCCGTAGGGGAGCAGTACTTC	CASSRLQGAVGEQYF
NA	TRBD2	TRBV6-5	TRBJ2-7	TGTGCCAGCAGTTCGAGTAGCGGGGGGGAGAGGTACGAGCAGTACTTC	CASSSSSGGERYEQYF
NA	NA	TRBV7-2	TRBJ2-1	TGTGCCAGCAGCTCAGGTATGGGCTTTAAAATTAATGAGCAGTTCTTC	CASSSGMGFKINEQFF
NA	NA	TRBV7-6	TRBJ2-6	TGTGCCAGCAGCATCAGGGTAACTGGGGCCAACGTCCTGACTTTC	CASSIRVTGANVLTF
NA	TRBD1	TRBV11-3	TRBJ2-2	TGTGCCAGCAGCCCCCGACAGGGGGTCGGGGAGCTGTTTTTT	CASSPRQGVGELFF
NA	NA	TRBV10-1	TRBJ1-5	TGCGCCAGCAGTGAGGCAGGGCCTCAGCCCCAGCATTTT	CASSEAGPQPQHF
NA	NA	TRBV10-3	TRBJ1-1	TGTGCCATCCGGAGGGCAGACACTGAAGCTTTCTTT	CAIRRADTEAFF
NA	NA	TRBV11-2	TRBJ1-1	TGTGCCAGCCTCCAGGGCTACACTGAAGCTTTCTTT	CASLQGYTEAFF
NA	TRBD1	TRBV19	TRBJ1-5	TGTGCCAGCGGACAGGGGCAGCCCCAGCATTTT	CASGQGQPQHF
NA	TRBD2	TRBV6-5	TRBJ2-7	TGTGCCAGCAGGCGGACTAGCGGGTCCTCCTACGAGCAGTACTTC	CASRRTSGSSYEQYF
NA	TRBD1	TRBV7-6	TRBJ1-6	TGTGCCAGCAGCTTAGCCCAGGGGGCGCAGCATTCACCCCTCCACTTT	CASSLAQGAQHSPLHF
NA	NA	TRBV15	TRBJ2-3	TGTGCCACCAGCAGAGGGCCAGGATGGAGCACAGATACGCAGTATTTT	CATSRGPGWSTDTQYF
once	NA	TRBV6-5	TRBJ1-4	TGTGCCAGCAGCCTAGGACGGGGGAATGAAAAACTGTTTTTT	CASSLGRGNEKLFF
NA	TRBD2	TRBV28	TRBJ2-1	TGTGCCAGCAGTCGTTTTAGCGGGGGGGCTTATGAGCAGTTCTTC	CASSRFSGGAYEQFF
NA	TRBD2	TRBV7-6	TRBJ2-3	TGTGCCAGCAGCCCCACTAGCGGGGGGGCGTTACATACGCAGTATTTT	CASSPTSGGALHTQYF
NA	TRBD1	TRBV2	TRBJ2-3	TGTGCCAGCAGACGGGACAGGGGCCCAGATACGCAGTATTTT	CASRRDRGPDTQYF
NA	NA	TRBV7-6	TRBJ2-7	TGTGCCAGCAGCTTTCAGGAAAGCTCCTACGAGCAGTACTTC	CASSFQESSYEQYF
NA	NA	TRBV6-5	TRBJ2-7	TGTGCCAGCAGTTACGAGGTCTCCTACGAGCAGTACTTC	CASSYEVSYEQYF
few	TRBD1	TRBV10-2	TRBJ1-1	TGCGCCAGCAGTGAGGGGGACAGAGCAGCTTTCTTT	CASSEGDRAAFF
NA	NA	TRBV6-5	TRBJ2-6	TGTGCCAGCAGTTACTTCGGGGGAACTGGGGCCAACGTCCTGACTTTC	CASSYFGGTGANVLTF
NA	NA	TRBV7-2	TRBJ2-7	TGTGCCAGCAGCTCCTATTCCTACGAGCAGTACTTC	CASSSYSYEQYF
once	NA	TRBV4-3	TRBJ1-2	TGCGCCAGCAGCCAAGATCGACAGGAATTGAATGGCTACACCTTC	CASSQDRQELNGYTF
few	NA	TRBV6-5	TRBJ1-5	TGTGCCAGCAGTTACTCAGGGGGCAATCAGCCCCAGCATTTT	CASSYSGGNQPQHF
NA	TRBD1	TRBV6-5	TRBJ2-7	TGTGCCAGCAGTCCCGGGACAGGCCTCTCCTACGAGCAGTACTTC	CASSPGTGLSYEQYF
NA	TRBD1	TRBV27	TRBJ1-2	TGTGCCAGCACTCCGGGACAGGGAAGTGGCTACACCTTC	CASTPGQGSGYTF
NA	NA	TRBV10-3	TRBJ2-3	TGTGCCATCAGCCCCGCATTGACTAGCACAGATACGCAGTATTTT	CAISPALTSTDTQYF
NA	TRBD2	TRBV25-1	TRBJ2-1	TGTGCCAGCAGTTCCCGGACTAGCGGGTCCTACAATGAGCAGTTCTTC	CASSSRTSGSYNEQFF
few	NA	TRBV30	TRBJ1-6	TGTGCCTCTACGACAGGTTATAATTCACCCCTCCACTTT	CASTTGYNSPLHF
NA	TRBD1	TRBV5-4	TRBJ1-6	TGTGCCAGCAGCCCGGGACAGGGCGGTTCACCCCTCCACTTT	CASSPGQGGSPLHF
NA	NA	TRBV7-2	TRBJ1-4	TGTGCCAGCAGCTTAGTACCCCAGGGTGAGGAAAAACTGTTTTTT	CASSLVPQGEEKLFF
once	NA	TRBV27	TRBJ2-7	TGTGCCAGCAGTTTCTTTGCGGGGCCCTACGAGCAGTACTTC	CASSFFAGPYEQYF
few	TRBD1	TRBV5-1	TRBJ1-2	TGCGCCAGCAGCTTAGGACAGGGCAACTATGGCTACACCTTC	CASSLGQGNYGYTF
NA	NA	TRBV19	TRBJ2-1	TGTGCCAGTAGTATTCCCAGGGGTGAGCAGTTCTTC	CASSIPRGEQFF
NA	NA	TRBV5-6	TRBJ1-4	TGTGCCAGCAGCTTGGGGCAGGGGACGGAAAAACTGTTTTTT	CASSLGQGTEKLFF
NA	TRBD2	TRBV5-1	TRBJ2-5	TGCGCCAGCAGCCGCCTTGGGGGGGAGACGTTCCGAGAGACCCAGTACTTC	CASSRLGGETFRETQYF
NA	NA	TRBV25-1	TRBJ1-3	TGTGCCAGCAGTGAATTAGGAAAGGCAGGGCCGGCCGGAAACACCATATATTTT	CASSELGKAGPAGNTIYF
NA	NA	TRBV2	TRBJ2-7	TGTGCCAGCAGCTTGGACAGTTCCTACGAGCAGTACTTC	CASSLDSSYEQYF
few	TRBD1	TRBV10-3	TRBJ1-1	TGTGCCATGGGACAGGGTGGTATTGGCACTGAAGCTTTCTTT	CAMGQGGIGTEAFF
NA	NA	TRBV5-6	TRBJ1-1	TGTGCCAGCAGCCACTCCCCCCGGCAAGGGGTCACTGAGGCTTTCTTT	CASSHSPRQGVTEAFF
NA	NA	TRBV10-1	TRBJ2-7	TGCGCCAGCAGTGACTTCCGCGGATACGAGCAGTACTTC	CASSDFRGYEQYF
NA	NA	TRBV6-5	TRBJ2-3	TGTGCCAGCAGTTATCGGGACTCCACAGATACGCAGTATTTT	CASSYRDSTDTQYF
NA	NA	TRBV19	TRBJ2-7	TGTGCCAGTAGGAGGGCGGCCCACTCCTACGAGCAGTACTTC	CASRRAAHSYEQYF
NA	TRBD2	TRBV5-1	TRBJ2-3	TGCGCCAGCAGACGCCTAGCGGGGGAATCAGATACGCAGTATTTT	CASRRLAGESDTQYF
NA	NA	TRBV5-5	TRBJ2-5	TGTGCCAGCAGTACCACAGGGTTGGAGACCCAGTACTTC	CASSTTGLETQYF